This TCR beta chain was identified during a study of identical twins. Study-level results: Reduced insertions were recorded for abundant cord blood beta clonotypes, with no such pattern in memory repertoires.

This CDR3 spans 15 amino acids. MiXCR, run by TCRdb on the 5' RACE reads, gives a single entry per CDR3 protein. This sample carries approximately 500,000 distinct CDR3 sequences, approximately 24% of them seen once, and the ten largest clones take about 3%. A few counts support this clonotype. What it binds is not known. This sample also belongs to another study, concerning T cells expressing NK-cell markers. Turning to that study: Just one sequenced donor of eight was HCMV-seronegative, while seven were seropositive. Of the CD8+ T cells in about 6 donors, roughly 1.0-7.0% belonged to dominant NKG2C+ clonotypes.

This receptor was identified in a woman younger than 35 in good health. Material for sequencing was CD4+ T cells sorted from blood. This chain joins TRBV21-1 and TRBJ2-1; TRBD2, the D gene given by the table, was not confirmed from the DNA. TRBV21-1 represents a pseudogene. CDR3 sequence: CASSKRGPSGNEQFF. DNA of the CDR3: TGTGCCAGCAGCAAAAGGGGACCTAGCGGCAATGAGCAGTTCTTC.